The 32 T cell receptor beta chains in this list originate from one sample, sequenced in a study of T-cell reconstitution after alpha-beta-depleted transplantation in children. The library targeted TCRbeta and was prepared with unique molecular identifiers. TCRdb used MiXCR to reprocess the PCR reads, holding one entry per CDR3 protein. The data contain approximately 130,000 distinct CDR3 sequences, roughly 9.7% of them singletons. This specimen consisted of PBMCs, mostly from graft donor cells, obtained 180 days after TCRalphabeta/CD19-depleted stem cell transplant. Receptors were obtained from a girl under three years old who had a stem cell transplant for combined immunodeficiency, so the T cells may come from the graft donor.

This clonotype was seen more than once but under ten times. The chain joins TRBV12-3 or TRBV12-4 to TRBJ2-1, with a possible D match to TRBD2 (5 bases). V shed 6 bases and J shed 6 bases, with 18 bases lying between them. The CDR3 is 15 amino acids. CDR3 region: CASSLGSFTPNEQFF. As DNA, the CDR3 is TGTGCCAGCAGCCTAGGGAGCTTTACGCCCAATGAGCAGTTCTTC.

The genes are TRBV27 and TRBJ2-5, with 7 bases that match TRBD2. Germline loops: CDR1 MNHEY, CDR2 SMNVEV (reference sequence). The CDR3 is 15 amino acids. J was trimmed by 5 bases and V by 0 bases; bases with no gene match: 6. CDR3 coding DNA: TGTGCCAGCAGTTTATCGAGCGGGGCACGGGAGACCCAGTACTTC. This sequence encodes CASSLSSGARETQYF.

This clonotype was recorded at least ten times. The chain joins TRBV7-2 to TRBJ2-7; the match to TRBD1 covers 9 bases. With 4 bases clipped from V and 0 bases from J, the junction kept 1 base outside the gene matches. CDR1 is SGHTA and CDR2 is FQGNSA in the germline V gene. The CDR3 spans 14 residues. The CDR3 DNA is TGTGCCAGCAGCTACAGGGGGCCCTCCTACGAGCAGTACTTC. Residues: CASSYRGPSYEQYF. Drawing the rest from reference TRBV7-2 and TRBJ2-7, the complete variable domain is GAGVSQSPSNKVTEKGKDVELRCDPISGHTALYWYRQSLGQGLEFLIYFQGNSAPDKSGLPSDRFSAERTGGSVSTLTIQRTQQEDSAVYLCASSYRGPSYEQYFGPGTRLTVT.

This chain connects TRBV3-1 to TRBJ1-6; D is possibly TRBD1 (6 bases). The V and J ends lost 4 bases and 3 bases respectively, with 22 bases between them. CDR3 length equals 19 residues. CDR1 and CDR2 (germline): LGHDT, YNNKEL (reference sequence). CDR3 coding DNA: TGTGCCAGCAGCCCCGATTGGGGGCCCCTCTGGGACTATAATTCACCCCTCCACTTT. It is translated as CASSPDWGPLWDYNSPLHF.

The CDR3 protein is CASSFMVQGTTEAFF. CDR3 in DNA: TGTGCCAGCAGCTTCATGGTTCAGGGAACTACTGAAGCTTTCTTT. The J gene is TRBJ1-1, the V gene TRBV7-2; maybe TRBD1 (5 bases). The V end was cut by 3 bases, the J end by 5 bases, with 16 bases between. This CDR3 is built from 15 residues. The germline gives CDR1 SGHTA, CDR2 FQGNSA.

This clonotype has only a few counts. The chain joins TRBV29-1 to TRBJ1-2; 9 bases fit TRBD1. In germline, CDR1 is SQVTM, CDR2 ANQGSEA. V gave up 6 bases and J gave up 5 bases; unmatched junction bases: 13. CDR3 length equals 15 residues. The DNA of the CDR3 is TGCAGCGTCCGGGACAGGGTGACGAGGGGATATGGCTACACCTTC. It translates to CSVRDRVTRGYGYTF.

This clonotype was found a few times. The chain combines TRBV5-1 with TRBJ2-1, with a possible D match to TRBD2 (5 bases). Germline V gene sequence: CDR1 SGHRS, CDR2 YFSETQ. This CDR3 has 14 residues. The V end lost 5 bases, the J end lost 1 base, and 10 bases lay between the germline ends. CDR3 region: CASRTGYSYNEQFF. CDR3 bases: TGCGCCAGCAGGACGGGGTATTCCTACAATGAGCAGTTCTTC. Using reference TRBV5-1 and TRBJ2-1 for the parts outside the CDR3, the full variable domain is KAGVTQTPRYLIKTRGQQVTLSCSPISGHRSVSWYQQTPGQGLQFLFEYFSETQRNKGNFPGRFSGRQFSNSRSEMNVSTLELGDSALYLCASRTGYSYNEQFFGPGTRLTVL.

This clonotype was counted many times. V gene TRBV7-2 combines with J gene TRBJ2-7; 7 bases agree with TRBD2. J lost 1 base, V lost 4 bases, and 7 bases had no gene match. Germline assignment: CDR1 SGHTA and CDR2 FQGNSA. The CDR3 sequence is 15 residues long. CDR3 amino acids: CASSSQAGVSYEQYF. As DNA, the CDR3 is TGTGCCAGCAGCTCCCAGGCGGGAGTATCCTACGAGCAGTACTTC.

The J gene is TRBJ2-7, the V gene TRBV7-6, with D tentatively TRBD1 (6 bases). The V end was cut by 4 bases, the J end by 3 bases, with 10 bases between. The CDR3 covers 13 residues. The germline V gene encodes CDR1 SGHVS and CDR2 FNYEAQ. DNA of the CDR3: TGTGCCAGCAGCTCGGGACACTTCTACGAGCAGTACTTC. This translates into CASSSGHFYEQYF.

The V call is TRBV24-1, the J call TRBJ1-2, with no clear D. The germline gives CDR1 KGHDR, CDR2 SFDVKD. The length of the CDR3 is 14 residues. Trimming removed 3 bases at V and 2 bases at J, with 9 bases between. CDR3 DNA sequence: TGTGCCACCAGTGATCCCGACGGGAACTATGGCTACACCTTC. Protein: CATSDPDGNYGYTF.

This clonotype has a handful of counts. This chain links TRBV21-1 with TRBJ2-5; TRBD1 reflects the table's D call only, with no check against the DNA. TRBV21-1 is marked as a pseudogene. The CDR3 is made up of 17 amino acids. CDR3 region: CASRGLDKDGKQETQYF. The CDR3 DNA reads TGTGCCAGCAGGGGGTTGGACAAGGACGGTAAACAAGAGACCCAGTACTTC.

The chain combines TRBV5-6 with TRBJ1-1; D is uncertain. The CDR3 sequence is 14 residues long. V was clipped by 2 bases and J by 3 bases, with 11 bases between them. Germline lookup yields CDR1 SGHDT and CDR2 YYEEEE. The CDR3 nucleotides read TGTGCCAGCAGCTTCTTCGATACGGACACTGAAGCTTTCTTT. It codes for CASSFFDTDTEAFF.

The gene calls are TRBV5-6 and TRBJ2-2; no firm D call. In germline, CDR1 is SGHDT, CDR2 YYEEEE. This CDR3 is built from 11 residues. V was cut by 4 bases and J by 6 bases, with 4 bases left in between. The CDR3 sequence: CASSHSGELFF. The CDR3 nucleotides read TGTGCCAGCAGCCATTCCGGGGAGCTGTTTTTT.

This clonotype was detected a few times. The chain combines TRBV7-2 with TRBJ1-5, with 12 bases that match TRBD1. V lost 1 base, J lost 6 bases, and 4 bases stayed unmatched. In germline, CDR1 is SGHTA, CDR2 FQGNSA. The CDR3 loop spans 16 amino acids. The CDR3 sequence: CASSLVGTGGSQPQHF. The CDR3 nucleotides read TGTGCCAGCAGCTTAGTAGGGACAGGGGGCAGTCAGCCCCAGCATTTT.

The rearrangement uses TRBV30 and TRBJ2-5; no reliable D call. The germline V gene encodes CDR1 GTSNPN and CDR2 SVGIG (reference sequence). V lost 0 bases to trimming and J lost 7 bases, with 21 bases between them. This CDR3 region has 16 residues. The CDR3 sequence: CAWSVAGPRHIGTQYF. In DNA form, the CDR3 reads TGTGCCTGGAGTGTAGCCGGACCCAGACACATTGGGACCCAGTACTTC.

This clonotype was seen repeatedly, ten times or more. The J gene is TRBJ1-1, the V gene TRBV5-6; 7 positions agree with TRBD1. The CDR3 is made up of 13 amino acids. With V trimmed by 7 bases and J by 5 bases, 8 bases remained unmatched. Germline-derived CDR1 and CDR2 are SGHDT and YYEEEE. This CDR3 is CASRRQGGTEAFF. The CDR3, as DNA: TGTGCCAGCCGCCGACAGGGCGGGACTGAAGCTTTCTTT.

The chain couples TRBV15 to TRBJ2-2; D is undetermined. The CDR3 contains 15 residues. V was pared by 3 bases and J by 8 bases, with 16 bases between. The germline V gene encodes CDR1 LNHNV and CDR2 YYDKDF (reference sequence). CDR3 sequence reads: CATSSVGYGWGELFF. The CDR3 DNA reads as TGTGCCACCAGCAGCGTCGGGTACGGCTGGGGGGAGCTGTTTTTT.

J is TRBJ1-3 and V is TRBV10-3; D unclear. The CDR3 loop spans 13 amino acids. From germline, CDR1 is ENHRY and CDR2 SYGVKD. The V end was cut by 5 bases, the J end by 2 bases, with 7 bases between. CDR3 sequence: CAISLTAGNTIYF. The CDR3 DNA reads as TGTGCCATCAGTTTAACAGCTGGAAACACCATATATTTT.

This clonotype was seen only a few times. This chain uses TRBV7-2 with TRBJ2-5; 7 positions match TRBD2. Looked up from germline, CDR1 is SGHTA and CDR2 is FQGNSA. The CDR3 totals 16 residues. V lost 2 bases and J lost 2; bases outside the gene matches: 8. CDR3 protein: CASSLSGARGQETQYF. The CDR3 DNA is TGTGCCAGCAGCTTAAGCGGGGCCCGAGGGCAAGAGACCCAGTACTTC. Together with reference TRBV7-2 and TRBJ2-5, the CDR3 gives the full variable domain: GAGVSQSPSNKVTEKGKDVELRCDPISGHTALYWYRQSLGQGLEFLIYFQGNSAPDKSGLPSDRFSAERTGGSVSTLTIQRTQQEDSAVYLCASSLSGARGQETQYFGPGTRLLVL.

The chain is built from TRBV7-6 and TRBJ2-3; D is ambiguous. V was cut by 5 bases and J by 2 bases, with 14 bases left in between. Germline V gene lookup returns CDR1 SGHVS and CDR2 FNYEAQ. The CDR3 runs to 15 residues. The CDR3 nucleotides read TGTGCCAGCAGCCATCCTGGGCACCTCACAGATACGCAGTATTTT. This codes for CASSHPGHLTDTQYF.

V usage is TRBV9 and J usage is TRBJ2-5; 14 bases are shared with TRBD2. CDR3 size: 17 residues. Germline V gives CDR1 SGDLS, CDR2 YYNGEE. V gave up 4 bases and J gave up 1 base; unmatched junction bases: 6. The CDR3 DNA follows: TGTGCCAGCAGCTCCGGACTAGCGGGAGGTCTCCAAGAGACCCAGTACTTC. Translating it yields CASSSGLAGGLQETQYF.

The rearrangement joins TRBV5-1 to TRBJ2-1, with 9 bases aligning to TRBD1. Trimming cost V 4 bases and J 6 bases; bases outside gene matches: 5. This CDR3 contains 14 residues. Germline lookup yields CDR1 SGHRS and CDR2 YFSETQ. The CDR3 region has the DNA TGCGCCAGCAGCCCCGGACAGGGGCTCAATGAGCAGTTCTTC. Its protein product is CASSPGQGLNEQFF.

This clonotype came up a few times. The rearrangement uses TRBV7-9 and TRBJ2-5, with D perhaps being TRBD1 or TRBD2 (5 bases each). This CDR3 is 13 amino acids long. With 3 bases removed from V and 7 bases from J, the gap between germline ends came to 12 bases. Germline V gene lookup returns CDR1 SEHNR and CDR2 FQNEAQ (reference sequence). The DNA for the CDR3 is TGTGCCAGCAGCTTTTCGGGACCCGGGACCCAGTACTTC. Translating gives CASSFSGPGTQYF.

The chain carries TRBV20-1 and TRBJ2-5; 14 bases are shared with TRBD2. Trimming removed 5 bases from V and 1 base from J; junction bases left unmatched: 6. CDR1 is DFQATT, CDR2 SNEGSKA, per germline (reference sequence). This CDR3 region has 16 residues. In DNA form, the CDR3 reads TGCAGTGCTCGCCGACTAGCGGGGGGGGTCCAAGAGACCCAGTACTTC. It is translated as CSARRLAGGVQETQYF.

This chain uses TRBV7-2 with TRBJ2-5; 11 bases match TRBD2. Germline V gene lookup returns CDR1 SGHTA and CDR2 FQGNSA. V lost 5 bases to trimming and J lost 3 bases; unmatched junction nucleotides: 2. This CDR3 has 14 residues. The chain's CDR3 is CASSKGLAEETQYF. In nucleotides, the CDR3 is TGTGCCAGCAGCAAGGGACTAGCGGAAGAGACCCAGTACTTC.

At least ten counts were recorded for this clonotype. The chain couples TRBV28 to TRBJ2-5; no clear D gene. The V gene lost 5 bases and the J gene lost 1 base, with 14 bases spanning the gap. Germline CDR1 and CDR2: MDHEN and SYDVKM. The CDR3 is made up of 15 amino acids. The CDR3 sequence: CASSPSVTLQETQYF. The CDR3 nucleotides read TGTGCCAGCAGTCCGAGCGTGACACTCCAAGAGACCCAGTACTTC.

This clonotype was seen more than once but under ten times. V is TRBV5-1 and J is TRBJ2-2; D may be TRBD1 or TRBD2 (5 bases each). The CDR3 is 13 residues long. Trimming took off 9 bases at V and 4 bases at J, with 13 bases between the two ends. Germline CDR1 SGHRS, CDR2 YFSETQ. CDR3 coding DNA: TGCGCCACCGAGGGGCCGGGCACCGGGGAGCTGTTTTTT. This translates into CATEGPGTGELFF.

The chain carries TRBV7-9 and TRBJ2-3; 7 bases fit TRBD2. The germline V gene has CDR1 SEHNR and CDR2 FQNEAQ (reference sequence). There are 14 residues in the CDR3. V was clipped by 5 bases and J by 5 bases; unmatched bases: 7. As DNA, the CDR3 is TGTGCCAGCAGCCCGGGACTATTCAAAGATACGCAGTATTTT. The encoded protein is CASSPGLFKDTQYF.

V and J are TRBV7-6 and TRBJ2-1, with TRBD1 matching 8 bases. The CDR3 consists of 17 residues. Germline V lookup: CDR1 SGHVS, CDR2 FNYEAQ. Trimming at V came to 3 bases and at J to 1 base, leaving 8 bases not matched to a gene. Here the CDR3 DNA reads TGTGCCAGCAGCTTGGGTTCCCAGGGGGCTTCCTACAATGAGCAGTTCTTC. It specifies CASSLGSQGASYNEQFF.

This chain connects TRBV20-1 to TRBJ1-5, with D maybe TRBD1 (5 bases). Germline values: CDR1 DFQATT, CDR2 SNEGSKA (reference sequence). This CDR3 has 16 amino acids. V was shortened by 5 bases and J by 7 bases, with 24 bases between the two germline ends. CDR3 in DNA: TGCAGTGCTCTCCCACACGGGGGGGGAAGAAGACAGCCCCAGCATTTT. Translated, it gives CSALPHGGGRRQPQHF.

The chain uses TRBV5-5 and TRBJ1-5; D gene unclear. V lost 0 bases and J lost 0, with 13 bases in between. CDR1 SGHKS and CDR2 YYEKEE come from the germline V gene (reference sequence). The CDR3 contains 17 residues. CDR3 DNA sequence: TGTGCCAGCAGCTTGGGCTCTGTGATGTATAGCAATCAGCCCCAGCATTTT. This translates into CASSLGSVMYSNQPQHF.

The CDR3 region is CASSSSGQVETQYF. CDR3 DNA: TGCGCCAGCAGCTCCTCGGGCCAGGTAGAGACCCAGTACTTC. The chain carries TRBV5-1 and TRBJ2-5; no firm D call. Deletions cut 3 bases from V and 4 bases from J, with 13 bases between. Germline V gives CDR1 SGHRS, CDR2 YFSETQ. The CDR3 sequence is 14 residues long.